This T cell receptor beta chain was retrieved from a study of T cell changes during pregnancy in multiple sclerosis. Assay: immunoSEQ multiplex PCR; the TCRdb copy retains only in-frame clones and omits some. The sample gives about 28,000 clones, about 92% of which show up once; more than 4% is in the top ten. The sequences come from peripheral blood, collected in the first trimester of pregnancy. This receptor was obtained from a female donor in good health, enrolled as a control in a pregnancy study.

The CDR3 region has the DNA TGTGCCTCGGACGGGCGGGAGTATTGGGACAATGAGCAGTTCTTC. Amino acid sequence: CASDGREYWDNEQFF. The rearrangement uses TRBV7-9 and TRBJ2-1, with TRBD2 matching 7 bases. Germline CDR1 SEHNR, CDR2 FQNEAQ (reference sequence). Trimming at V came to 11 bases and at J to 5 bases, leaving 15 bases not matched to a gene. The CDR3 totals 15 residues.